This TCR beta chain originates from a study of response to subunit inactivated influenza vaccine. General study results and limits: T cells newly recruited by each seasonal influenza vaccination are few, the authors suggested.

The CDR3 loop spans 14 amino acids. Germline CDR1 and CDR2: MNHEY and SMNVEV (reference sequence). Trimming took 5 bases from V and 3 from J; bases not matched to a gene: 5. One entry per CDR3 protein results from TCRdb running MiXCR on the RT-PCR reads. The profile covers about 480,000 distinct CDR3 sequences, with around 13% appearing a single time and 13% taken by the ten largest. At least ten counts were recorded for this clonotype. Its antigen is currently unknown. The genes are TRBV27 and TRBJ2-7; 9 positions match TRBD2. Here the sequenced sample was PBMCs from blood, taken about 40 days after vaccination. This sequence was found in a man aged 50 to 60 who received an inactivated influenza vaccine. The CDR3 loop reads CASSEGLANYEQYF. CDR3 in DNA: TGTGCCAGCAGTGAGGGACTAGCCAACTACGAGCAGTACTTC.